This entry lists 20 T cell receptor beta chains sequenced from one sample in a study of shared clonotypes between healthy human individuals. Profiling relied on immunoSEQ multiplex PCR, and the TCRdb table lists in-frame clones only, not all of them. The sample carries hundreds of thousands of clones, 96% recorded once. CD45RO-negative, CCR7-selected cells formed the naive CD8 fraction, which excluded terminally differentiated effector memory CD45RA+ cells. Sequenced material: naive CD8+ T cells sorted from blood. Receptor source: a young woman in good health.

The chain uses TRBV5-6 and TRBJ1-1; D ambiguous. Trimming pared 2 bases from V and 2 bases from J, leaving 10 bases between. This CDR3 contains 14 residues. The germline gives CDR1 SGHDT, CDR2 YYEEEE. The CDR3 DNA reads as TGTGCCAGCAGCTTCCTGAGCCCAAACACTGAAGCTTTCTTT. It codes for CASSFLSPNTEAFF.

The chain is built from TRBV19 and TRBJ1-4; TRBD1 aligns across 11 bases. The length of the CDR3 is 16 residues. The J segment lost 6 bases and the V segment lost 6 bases, leaving 9 bases of the junction unmatched. The V gene's germline CDR1 is LNHDA and CDR2 SQIVND (reference sequence). The CDR3 nucleotides read TGTGCCAGTAGCTTTCCTTGGACAGGGGGCTATGAAAAACTGTTTTTT. It specifies CASSFPWTGGYEKLFF.

In DNA, the CDR3 is TGTGCCAGCAGCCTGGGACCCGACTACGAGCAGTACTTC. Translated, it gives CASSLGPDYEQYF. The chain couples TRBV7-3 to TRBJ2-7; D tentatively reads TRBD1 or TRBD2 (5 bases each). V lost 5 bases and J lost 3, with 11 bases in between. Germline V gene sequence: CDR1 SGHTA, CDR2 FQGTGA. CDR3 length equals 13 residues.

This chain joins TRBV2 and TRBJ2-7, with 9 bases aligning to TRBD1. Germline trimming cut 11 bases from V and 6 bases from J; bases unmatched to any gene: 11. Germline V gene data show CDR1 as SNHLY and CDR2 as FYNNEI. There are 13 residues in the CDR3. CDR3 sequence: CASLGTGSSEQYF. The DNA for the CDR3 is TGTGCCTCGCTGGGGACAGGGTCTTCCGAGCAGTACTTC.

As for this clone: Other DNA sequences in this specimen translate into the identical CDR3. The V and J genes are TRBV2 and TRBJ1-5; D ambiguous. CDR1 SNHLY and CDR2 FYNNEI come from the germline V gene. This CDR3 has 12 residues. The V end lost 1 base, the J end lost 7 bases, and 5 bases lay between the germline ends. CDR3 DNA: TGTGCCAGCAGTGAAGGAGGACAGCCCCAGCATTTT. Translating gives CASSEGGQPQHF.

The chain recombines TRBV5-4 with TRBJ2-5; 9 bases map to TRBD2. Germline values: CDR1 SGHNT, CDR2 YYREEE (reference sequence). The CDR3 spans 17 residues. V was pared by 0 bases and J by 4 bases, with 10 bases of the junction left unmatched. In nucleotides, the CDR3 is TGTGCCAGCAGCTTGGACGTTAGCGGGAGATCTGGAGAGACCCAGTACTTC. It encodes CASSLDVSGRSGETQYF.

This chain joins TRBV27 and TRBJ2-1; D uncertain. The V end lost 3 bases, the J end lost 0 bases, and 12 bases lay between the germline ends. The CDR3 spans 16 residues. CDR1 and CDR2 from the germline V gene are MNHEY and SMNVEV (reference sequence). The CDR3, as DNA: TGTGCCAGCAGTTTTCTTTACCCGAGCTCCTACAATGAGCAGTTCTTC. It specifies CASSFLYPSSYNEQFF.

The rearrangement joins TRBV4-1 to TRBJ2-7; D might be TRBD1 (5 bases). V was trimmed by 3 bases and J by 5 bases, leaving 14 bases between them. Looked up from germline, CDR1 is MGHRA and CDR2 is YSYEKL. The length of the CDR3 is 14 residues. The CDR3 loop is CASSQKVGPHEQYF. The CDR3 region has the DNA TGCGCCAGCAGCCAGAAGGTGGGGCCCCACGAGCAGTACTTC.

J is TRBJ2-5 and V is TRBV7-6; perhaps D is TRBD1 or TRBD2 (5 bases each). CDR1 SGHVS and CDR2 FNYEAQ come from the germline V gene. Trimming pared 6 bases from V and 3 bases from J, leaving 14 bases between. The CDR3 runs to 14 residues. CDR3 in amino acids: CASSTGLPKETQYF. CDR3 nucleotides: TGTGCCAGCAGTACAGGACTCCCAAAAGAGACCCAGTACTTC.

The V gene is TRBV29-1, the J gene TRBJ1-3; a possible D gene is TRBD1 (5 bases). V was clipped by 4 bases and J by 2 bases, with 9 bases between them. Germline lookup yields CDR1 SQVTM and CDR2 ANQGSEA. CDR3 size: 13 residues. The CDR3 DNA sequence: TGCAGCGTTGTCGGGGCGCCTGGAAACACCATATATTTT. This codes for CSVVGAPGNTIYF.

This sequence joins TRBV19 and TRBJ2-1, with 9 bases fitting TRBD2. Germline CDR1 LNHDA, CDR2 SQIVND (reference sequence). With V trimmed by 4 bases and J by 2 bases, 9 bases remained unmatched. This CDR3 spans 17 amino acids. The CDR3, as DNA: TGTGCCAGTAGTACCTATAGCGGGAGTGTCCCCTACAATGAGCAGTTCTTC. Its translation: CASSTYSGSVPYNEQFF.

V usage is TRBV5-3 and J usage is TRBJ1-4, with 8 bases that match TRBD1. TRBV5-3 qualifies as an ORF whose function is uncertain. There are 19 residues in the CDR3. Trimming took 4 bases from V and 4 from J; bases not matched to a gene: 18. The DNA for the CDR3 is TGTGCCAGAAGCAACCGGACAGGGCGGATGGAGGGGAGTAATGAAAAACTGTTTTTT. The encoded protein is CARSNRTGRMEGSNEKLFF.

V gene TRBV7-9 combines with J gene TRBJ2-3, with D uncertain. Trimming shortened V by 1 base and J by 2 bases, and 4 bases separated the two germline ends. Per the germline V gene, CDR1 is SEHNR and CDR2 is FQNEAQ (reference sequence). The CDR3 has 13 amino acids. CDR3 bases: TGTGCCAGCAGCTTAGAACTCACAGATACGCAGTATTTT. It translates to CASSLELTDTQYF.

This clone was detected once. The chain couples TRBV19 to TRBJ2-1; 8 nucleotides align to TRBD2. CDR3 size: 14 residues. Germline V lookup: CDR1 LNHDA, CDR2 SQIVND (reference sequence). V was clipped by 3 bases and J by 8 bases; unmatched bases: 6. The CDR3 DNA reads as TGTGCCAGTAGTATGGCTAGCGGGTCGTATGAGCAGTTCTTC. Translation gives CASSMASGSYEQFF.

The chain has TRBV28 and TRBJ2-7, with TRBD2 matching 9 bases. Germline values: CDR1 MDHEN, CDR2 SYDVKM. The junction had 12 bases not matched to a gene; V was cut back by 3 bases and J by 6 bases. The CDR3 is made up of 16 amino acids. CDR3 loop: CASSFLASGNLIEQYF. The CDR3 DNA reads as TGTGCCAGCAGTTTTCTGGCTAGCGGGAACCTAATCGAGCAGTACTTC.

The rearrangement links TRBV7-9 to TRBJ2-5, with D possibly TRBD1 on 6 matching bases. CDR1 is SEHNR and CDR2 is FQNEAQ in the germline V gene (reference sequence). Trimming took off 1 base at V and 5 bases at J, with 17 bases between the two ends. The CDR3 length is 16 residues. The CDR3 DNA reads as TGTGCCAGCAGCTTAGTTCTTGGGGGCGCCGGGGAGACCCAGTACTTC. Translated: CASSLVLGGAGETQYF.

CDR3 region: CASRQGFIQYF. The CDR3 DNA is TGTGCCAGCCGACAGGGGTTCATTCAGTACTTC. The chain recombines TRBV28 with TRBJ2-4; TRBD1 matches 8 bases. Germline CDR1 MDHEN, CDR2 SYDVKM. After removal of 8 bases from V and 9 bases from J, the junction contained 3 bases not matched to a gene. The CDR3 totals 11 residues.

The chain uses TRBV4-1 and TRBJ2-4; D gene unclear. This CDR3 region has 14 residues. Trimming pared 5 bases from V and 3 bases from J, leaving 11 bases between. The germline V gene has CDR1 MGHRA and CDR2 YSYEKL. CDR3 sequence: CASSLVVDKNIQYF. CDR3 DNA sequence: TGCGCCAGCAGCTTAGTAGTAGACAAAAACATTCAGTACTTC.

The chain employs TRBV7-9 and TRBJ2-7; 10 nucleotides match TRBD1. J lost 2 bases, V lost 6 bases, and 7 bases had no gene match. Germline V lookup: CDR1 SEHNR, CDR2 FQNEAQ (reference sequence). The length of the CDR3 is 15 residues. The CDR3 region is CASRPTGGDTYEQYF. In DNA, the CDR3 is TGTGCCAGCAGGCCGACAGGGGGCGATACCTACGAGCAGTACTTC.

The rearrangement uses TRBV28 and TRBJ1-1; D unclear. Germline values: CDR1 MDHEN, CDR2 SYDVKM. V was trimmed by 6 bases and J by 3 bases, leaving 11 bases between them. This CDR3 region has 13 residues. The CDR3 sequence: CASRLHGYTEAFF. Here the CDR3 DNA reads TGTGCCAGCAGGTTACATGGATACACTGAAGCTTTCTTT.